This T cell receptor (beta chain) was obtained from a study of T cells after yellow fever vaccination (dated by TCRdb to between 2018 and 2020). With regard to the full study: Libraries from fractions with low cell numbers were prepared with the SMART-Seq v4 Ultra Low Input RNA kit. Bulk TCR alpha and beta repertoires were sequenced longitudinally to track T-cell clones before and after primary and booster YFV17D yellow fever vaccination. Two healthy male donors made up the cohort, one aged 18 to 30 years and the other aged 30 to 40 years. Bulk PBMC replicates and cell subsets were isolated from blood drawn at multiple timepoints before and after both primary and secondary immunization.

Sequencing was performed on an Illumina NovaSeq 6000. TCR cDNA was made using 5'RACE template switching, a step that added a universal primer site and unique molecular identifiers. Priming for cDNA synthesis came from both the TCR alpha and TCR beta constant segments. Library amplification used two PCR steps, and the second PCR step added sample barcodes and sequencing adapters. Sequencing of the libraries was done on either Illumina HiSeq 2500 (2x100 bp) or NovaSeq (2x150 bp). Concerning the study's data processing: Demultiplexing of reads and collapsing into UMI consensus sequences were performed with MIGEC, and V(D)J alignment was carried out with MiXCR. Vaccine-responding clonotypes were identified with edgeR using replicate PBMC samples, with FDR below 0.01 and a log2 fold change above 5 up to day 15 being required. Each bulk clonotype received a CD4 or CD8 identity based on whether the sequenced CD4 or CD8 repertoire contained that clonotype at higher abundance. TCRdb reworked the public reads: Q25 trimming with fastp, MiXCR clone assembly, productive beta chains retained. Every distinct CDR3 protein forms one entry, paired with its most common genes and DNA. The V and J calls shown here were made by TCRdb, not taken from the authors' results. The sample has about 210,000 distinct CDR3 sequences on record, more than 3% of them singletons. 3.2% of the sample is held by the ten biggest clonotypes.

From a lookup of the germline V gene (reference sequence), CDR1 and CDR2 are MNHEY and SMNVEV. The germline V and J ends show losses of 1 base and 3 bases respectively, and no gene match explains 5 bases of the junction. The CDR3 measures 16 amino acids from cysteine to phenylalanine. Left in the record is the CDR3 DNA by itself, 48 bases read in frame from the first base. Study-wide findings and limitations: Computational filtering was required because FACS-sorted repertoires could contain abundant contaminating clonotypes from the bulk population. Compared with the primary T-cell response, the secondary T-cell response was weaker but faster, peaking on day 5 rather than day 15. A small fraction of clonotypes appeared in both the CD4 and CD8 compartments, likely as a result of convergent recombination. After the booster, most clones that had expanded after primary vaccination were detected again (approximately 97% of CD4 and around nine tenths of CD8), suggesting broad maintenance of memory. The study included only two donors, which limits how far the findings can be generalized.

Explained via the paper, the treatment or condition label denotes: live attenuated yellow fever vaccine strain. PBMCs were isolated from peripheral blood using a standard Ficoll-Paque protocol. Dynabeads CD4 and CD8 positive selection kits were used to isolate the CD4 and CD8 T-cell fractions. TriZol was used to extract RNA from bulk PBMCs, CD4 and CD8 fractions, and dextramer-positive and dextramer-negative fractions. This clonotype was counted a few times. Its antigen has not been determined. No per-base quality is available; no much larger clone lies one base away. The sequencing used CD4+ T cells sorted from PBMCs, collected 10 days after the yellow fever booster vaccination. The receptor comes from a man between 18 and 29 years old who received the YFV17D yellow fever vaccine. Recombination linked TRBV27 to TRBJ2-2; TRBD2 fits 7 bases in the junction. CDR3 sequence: CASSLLGGSYTGELFF. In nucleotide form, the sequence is TGTGCCAGCAGTTTATTGGGGGGGTCCTACACCGGGGAGCTGTTTTTT.